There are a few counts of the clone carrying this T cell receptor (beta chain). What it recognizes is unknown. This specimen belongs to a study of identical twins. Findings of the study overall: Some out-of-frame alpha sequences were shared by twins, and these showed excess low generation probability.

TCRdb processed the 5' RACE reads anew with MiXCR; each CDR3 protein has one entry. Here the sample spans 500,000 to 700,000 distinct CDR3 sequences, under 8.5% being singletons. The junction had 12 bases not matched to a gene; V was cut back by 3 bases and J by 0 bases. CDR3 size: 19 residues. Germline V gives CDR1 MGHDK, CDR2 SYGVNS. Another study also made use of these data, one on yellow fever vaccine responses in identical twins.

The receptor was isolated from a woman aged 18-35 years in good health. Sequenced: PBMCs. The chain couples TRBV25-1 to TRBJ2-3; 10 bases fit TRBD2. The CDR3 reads CASSEGRASGGESTDTQYF. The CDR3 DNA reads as TGTGCCAGCAGTGAGGGGAGGGCTAGCGGGGGAGAGAGCACAGATACGCAGTATTTT.